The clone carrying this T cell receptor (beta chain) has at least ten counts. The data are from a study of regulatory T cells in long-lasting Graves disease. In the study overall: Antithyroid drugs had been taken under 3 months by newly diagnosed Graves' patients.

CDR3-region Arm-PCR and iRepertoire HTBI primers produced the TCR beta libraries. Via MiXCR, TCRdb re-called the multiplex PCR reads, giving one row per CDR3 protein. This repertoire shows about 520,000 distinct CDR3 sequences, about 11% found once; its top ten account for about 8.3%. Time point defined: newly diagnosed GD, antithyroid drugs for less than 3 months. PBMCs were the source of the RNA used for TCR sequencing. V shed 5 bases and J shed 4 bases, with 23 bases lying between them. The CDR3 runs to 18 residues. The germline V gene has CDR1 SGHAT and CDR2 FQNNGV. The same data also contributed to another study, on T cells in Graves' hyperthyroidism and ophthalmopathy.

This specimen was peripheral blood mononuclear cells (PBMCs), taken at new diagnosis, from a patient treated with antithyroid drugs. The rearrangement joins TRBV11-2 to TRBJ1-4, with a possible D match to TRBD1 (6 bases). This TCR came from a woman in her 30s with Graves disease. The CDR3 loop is CASSTVGQGVGNNEKLFF. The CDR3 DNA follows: TGTGCCAGCAGCACCGTGGGACAAGGGGTGGGGAATAATGAAAAACTGTTTTTT.